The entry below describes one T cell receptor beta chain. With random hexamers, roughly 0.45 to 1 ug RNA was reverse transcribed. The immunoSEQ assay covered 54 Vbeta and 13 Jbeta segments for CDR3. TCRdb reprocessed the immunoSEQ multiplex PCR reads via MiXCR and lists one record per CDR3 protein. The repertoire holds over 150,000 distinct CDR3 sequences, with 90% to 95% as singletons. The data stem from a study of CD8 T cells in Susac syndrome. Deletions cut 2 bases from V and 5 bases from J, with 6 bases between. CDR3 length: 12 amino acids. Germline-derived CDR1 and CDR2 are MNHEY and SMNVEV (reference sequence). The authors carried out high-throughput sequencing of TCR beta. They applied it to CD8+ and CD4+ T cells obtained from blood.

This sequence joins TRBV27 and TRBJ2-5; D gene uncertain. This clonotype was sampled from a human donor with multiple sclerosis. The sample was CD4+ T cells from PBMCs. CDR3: CASSLLGETQYF. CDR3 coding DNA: TGTGCCAGCAGTTTACTAGGGGAGACCCAGTACTTC.